A selection of T cell receptor beta chains follows, all from one sample in a study of shared clonotypes between healthy human individuals. The data were produced by immunoSEQ multiplex PCR, yet TCRdb's version contains in-frame clones alone and is incomplete. Of over 2,000,000 clones in the sample, 93% are singletons; the top ten hold approximately 1.7%. The sample taken for sequencing was naive CD8+ T cells from PBMCs. These receptors were collected from a man aged 18 to 29 in good health. Some clones in this sample may be carry-over from other donors' samples. The CDR3 runs from the conserved cysteine through the conserved F or W. The order of the fields is V gene, D gene, J gene, clone size, CDR3 protein, CDR3 DNA. The D gene is left open where the match is weak. The size field is filled for only some rows; it gives once, few, many or a size class.

TRBV19,TRBD2,TRBJ2-5,.,CASSIYLAGMGTQYF,TGTGCCAGTAGTATATATCTAGCGGGAATGGGGACCCAGTACTTC
TRBV4-2,.,TRBJ2-7,.,CASSQRLTYEQYF,TGTGCCAGCAGCCAACGGCTCACCTACGAGCAGTACTTC
TRBV5-8,.,TRBJ2-7,.,CASSLVALLTYEQYF,TGTGCCAGCAGCTTGGTAGCTCTGCTAACCTACGAGCAGTACTTC
TRBV7-3,.,TRBJ2-1,.,CASSQAAAERSYNEQFF,TGTGCCAGCAGCCAGGCCGCTGCGGAACGCTCCTACAATGAGCAGTTCTTC
TRBV27,TRBD1,TRBJ2-5,.,CASRTQGLLETQYF,TGTGCCAGCAGGACACAGGGGCTCCTAGAGACCCAGTACTTC
TRBV19,.,TRBJ2-3,.,CASSIGAGWGTDTQYF,TGTGCCAGTAGTATAGGTGCAGGCTGGGGCACAGATACGCAGTATTTT
TRBV5-1,TRBD2,TRBJ2-3,.,CASWYSGSITDTQYF,TGCGCCAGCTGGTATAGCGGGAGCATTACAGATACGCAGTATTTT
TRBV6-5,.,TRBJ2-2,once,CASQPGLANTGELFF,TGTGCCAGCCAACCGGGACTCGCCAACACCGGGGAGCTGTTTTTT
TRBV29-1,.,TRBJ1-2,.,CSVVGGKGGYGYTF,TGCAGCGTTGTAGGAGGGAAAGGGGGGTATGGCTACACCTTC
TRBV23-1,.,TRBJ1-5,.,CASSRVQVYQPQHF,TGCGCCAGCAGTCGAGTCCAGGTCTATCAGCCCCAGCATTTT
TRBV27,.,TRBJ1-1,.,CASSPAGITEAFF,TGTGCCAGCAGTCCGGCCGGGATCACTGAAGCTTTCTTT
TRBV27,.,TRBJ2-5,.,CASSRTMGETQYF,TGTGCCAGCAGCCGAACGATGGGGGAGACCCAGTACTTC
TRBV27,.,TRBJ1-1,.,CASRILGRNTEAFF,TGTGCCAGCAGAATCCTTGGCCGGAACACTGAAGCTTTCTTT
TRBV19,.,TRBJ2-7,.,CASSYLRARLDEQYF,TGTGCCAGTAGCTATCTTCGGGCTCGTCTTGACGAGCAGTACTTC
TRBV7-3,.,TRBJ2-7,.,CASSQPASGGGYEQYF,TGTGCCAGCAGCCAGCCAGCGAGTGGAGGGGGCTACGAGCAGTACTTC
TRBV6-5,.,TRBJ2-1,.,CASSYYLGRAYNEQFF,TGTGCCAGCAGTTATTACTTGGGCAGAGCTTACAATGAGCAGTTCTTC
TRBV15,.,TRBJ1-1,.,CATSREGSTEAFF,TGTGCCACCAGCAGGGAAGGGAGCACTGAAGCTTTCTTT
TRBV19,.,TRBJ1-1,.,CASSISRVGTEAFF,TGTGCCAGTAGTATATCCAGGGTAGGGACTGAAGCTTTCTTT
TRBV27,.,TRBJ2-2,few,CASRDGNTGELFF,TGTGCCAGCAGGGACGGAAACACCGGGGAGCTGTTTTTT
TRBV25-1,.,TRBJ2-5,.,CASGSGTTQYF,TGTGCCAGCGGGTCCGGAACGACCCAGTACTTC
TRBV11-2,TRBD1,TRBJ2-7,.,CASSLATGGQGDGEQYF,TGTGCCAGCAGCTTAGCCACTGGGGGACAGGGAGACGGCGAGCAGTACTTC
TRBV28,.,TRBJ2-1,.,CASIRDGYNEQFF,TGTGCCAGCATCCGGGACGGTTACAATGAGCAGTTCTTC
TRBV4-3,TRBD2,TRBJ2-1,.,CASSQGLAGESPYDEQFF,TGCGCCAGCAGCCAAGGATTAGCGGGAGAGTCTCCGTATGATGAGCAGTTCTTC
TRBV7-9,TRBD1,TRBJ2-5,.,CASSYRTGEETQYF,TGTGCCAGCAGCTACCGGACAGGGGAAGAGACCCAGTACTTC
TRBV4-1,TRBD2,TRBJ2-7,.,CASSTSGYEQYF,TGCGCCAGCAGCACTAGCGGCTACGAGCAGTACTTC
TRBV11-2,TRBD1,TRBJ1-1,.,CASRPPGTGKNTEAFF,TGTGCCAGCAGACCTCCCGGGACAGGGAAGAACACTGAAGCTTTCTTT
TRBV6-5,TRBD2,TRBJ2-7,.,CASSGGGYEQYF,TGTGCCAGCAGCGGGGGGGGCTACGAGCAGTACTTC
TRBV4-1,.,TRBJ2-3,.,CASSQVGTDTQYF,TGCGCCAGCAGCCAGGTCGGTACAGATACGCAGTATTTT
TRBV4-1,TRBD1,TRBJ1-1,.,CASSLRPPGGVEAFF,TGCGCCAGCAGCCTCCGACCCCCAGGGGGCGTGGAAGCTTTCTTT
TRBV14,.,TRBJ1-1,.,CASSLPGQPNTEAFF,TGTGCCAGCAGCCTACCGGGACAACCGAACACTGAAGCTTTCTTT
TRBV4-1,TRBD1,TRBJ2-7,.,CASSQTYRGTYEQYF,TGCGCCAGCAGCCAAACCTACAGGGGAACCTACGAGCAGTACTTC
TRBV28,.,TRBJ2-1,.,CASSSLPGSEQFF,TGTGCCAGCAGTTCTCTACCAGGGAGTGAGCAGTTCTTC
TRBV4-1,.,TRBJ2-6,once,CASSGHVAGANVLTF,TGCGCCAGCTCGGGACACGTAGCTGGGGCCAACGTCCTGACTTTC
TRBV13,.,TRBJ1-5,.,CASSFRGADQPQHF,TGTGCCAGCAGCTTCCGGGGGGCGGATCAGCCCCAGCATTTT
TRBV7-8,.,TRBJ2-7,.,CASSLLLAVAYEQYF,TGTGCCAGCAGCTTATTATTAGCGGTGGCCTACGAGCAGTACTTC
TRBV5-1,.,TRBJ1-1,.,CASSPRGQEWTEAFF,TGCGCCAGCAGCCCCCGGGGTCAGGAGTGGACTGAAGCTTTCTTT
TRBV29-1,.,TRBJ1-2,.,CSLAERPESPYGYTF,TGCAGCCTTGCGGAAAGGCCGGAATCACCCTATGGCTACACCTTC
TRBV15,.,TRBJ2-6,.,CATNPRSGANVLTF,TGTGCCACCAACCCGAGAAGTGGGGCCAACGTCCTGACTTTC
TRBV9,.,TRBJ2-1,.,CASSSAGPAWDEQFF,TGTGCCAGCAGCTCAGCGGGCCCAGCCTGGGATGAGCAGTTCTTC
TRBV21-1,.,TRBJ2-5,.,CASSEHRGETQYF,TGTGCCAGCAGCGAACATAGAGGGGAGACCCAGTACTTC
TRBV11-2,.,TRBJ2-3,.,CASSPYRVNTDTQYF,TGTGCCAGCAGCCCATACAGGGTAAACACAGATACGCAGTATTTT
TRBV9,TRBD1,TRBJ2-5,.,CASSVRPFDRGETQYF,TGTGCCAGCAGCGTCCGACCCTTTGACAGGGGAGAGACCCAGTACTTC
TRBV13,TRBD2,TRBJ2-1,.,CASSHRTSGTYNEQFF,TGTGCCAGCAGCCATCGGACTAGCGGGACCTACAATGAGCAGTTCTTC
TRBV5-1,TRBD2,TRBJ2-1,.,CASSFRLAGSSYNEQFF,TGCGCCAGCAGCTTCCGACTAGCGGGGAGCTCCTACAATGAGCAGTTCTTC
TRBV5-6,.,TRBJ2-7,.,CASSSIYEQYF,TGTGCCAGCAGCTCTATCTACGAGCAGTACTTC
TRBV30,.,TRBJ2-7,.,CAWSALTGRKAYEQYF,TGTGCCTGGAGTGCCCTTACAGGGAGAAAGGCCTACGAGCAGTACTTC
TRBV27,TRBD1,TRBJ1-1,.,CASSSGTVMNTEAFF,TGTGCCAGCAGTTCCGGGACAGTTATGAACACTGAAGCTTTCTTT
TRBV6-5,TRBD1,TRBJ2-5,.,CASRGGSAQETQYF,TGTGCCAGCAGAGGGGGCAGTGCTCAAGAGACCCAGTACTTC
TRBV28,TRBD2,TRBJ2-3,once,CASSSFLPGLEFTDTQYF,TGTGCCAGCAGTTCATTCCTACCGGGACTAGAGTTCACAGATACGCAGTATTTT
TRBV9,TRBD1,TRBJ2-5,.,CASSGPLGQGRQETQYF,TGTGCCAGCAGCGGGCCACTGGGACAGGGCCGCCAAGAGACCCAGTACTTC
TRBV28,.,TRBJ1-1,.,CASSLAGNTEAFF,TGTGCCAGCAGTTTAGCGGGGAACACTGAAGCTTTCTTT
TRBV27,.,TRBJ2-6,.,CASSPIRGTHISSGANVLTF,TGTGCCAGCAGTCCAATAAGAGGGACGCATATTAGCTCTGGGGCCAACGTCCTGACTTTC
TRBV7-2,.,TRBJ2-7,.,CASSGRDKIYEQYF,TGTGCCAGCAGCGGGCGGGACAAGATTTACGAGCAGTACTTC